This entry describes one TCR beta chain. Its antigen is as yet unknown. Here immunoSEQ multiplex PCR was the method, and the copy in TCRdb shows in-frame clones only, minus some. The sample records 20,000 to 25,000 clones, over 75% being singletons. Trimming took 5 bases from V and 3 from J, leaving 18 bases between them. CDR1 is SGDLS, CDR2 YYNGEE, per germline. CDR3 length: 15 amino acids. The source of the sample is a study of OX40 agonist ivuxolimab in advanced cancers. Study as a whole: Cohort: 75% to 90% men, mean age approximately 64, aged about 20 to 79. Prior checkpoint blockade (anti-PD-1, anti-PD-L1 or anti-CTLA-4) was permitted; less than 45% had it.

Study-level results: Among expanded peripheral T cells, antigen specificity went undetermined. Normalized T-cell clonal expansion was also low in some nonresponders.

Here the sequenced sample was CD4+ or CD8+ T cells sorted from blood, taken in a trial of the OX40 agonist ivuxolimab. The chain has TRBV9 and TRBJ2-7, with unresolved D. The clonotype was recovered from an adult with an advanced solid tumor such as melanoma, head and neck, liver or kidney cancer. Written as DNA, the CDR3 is TGTGCCAGCAGTGGCGGCCCCGACCCCAACTACGAGCAGTACTTC. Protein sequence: CASSGGPDPNYEQYF.